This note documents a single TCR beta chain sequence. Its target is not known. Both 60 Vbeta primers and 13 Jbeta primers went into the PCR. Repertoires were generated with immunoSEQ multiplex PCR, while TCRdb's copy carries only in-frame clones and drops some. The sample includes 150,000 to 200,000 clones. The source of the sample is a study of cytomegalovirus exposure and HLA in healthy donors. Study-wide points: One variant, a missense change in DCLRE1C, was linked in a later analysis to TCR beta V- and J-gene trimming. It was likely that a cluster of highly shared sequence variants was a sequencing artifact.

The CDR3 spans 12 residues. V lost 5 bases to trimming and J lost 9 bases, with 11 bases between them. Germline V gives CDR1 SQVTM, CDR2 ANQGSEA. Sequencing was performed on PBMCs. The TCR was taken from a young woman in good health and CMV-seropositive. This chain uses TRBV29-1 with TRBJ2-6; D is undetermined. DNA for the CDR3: TGCAGCGTTCCAGACACGGTCAACGTCCTGACTTTC. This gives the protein CSVPDTVNVLTF.